This T cell receptor beta chain comes out of a study of blood T cell repertoires in COVID-19. For the study at large: Spain, Italy and the United States supplied samples that represented acute and convalescent COVID-19. PBMCs, B-cell-depleted T cells, or T cells were the source of the cDNA or gDNA that made up the material.

TCRdb's table, derived via immunoSEQ multiplex PCR, lists solely in-frame clones and lacks some. The table lists about 230,000 clones, 80% to 85% of them singletons. There are 14 residues in the CDR3. V lost 5 bases and J lost 1; bases outside the gene matches: 3. The V gene's germline CDR1 is SEHNR and CDR2 FQNEAQ (reference sequence). The specimen sequenced was peripheral blood. The V and J genes are TRBV7-9 and TRBJ1-1; 8 positions match TRBD1. The source of this sequence is a middle-aged man with acute or convalescent COVID-19. For the CDR3, the DNA is TGTGCCAGCAGCACGACAGGGGCGAACACTGAAGCTTTCTTT. Protein sequence: CASSTTGANTEAFF.